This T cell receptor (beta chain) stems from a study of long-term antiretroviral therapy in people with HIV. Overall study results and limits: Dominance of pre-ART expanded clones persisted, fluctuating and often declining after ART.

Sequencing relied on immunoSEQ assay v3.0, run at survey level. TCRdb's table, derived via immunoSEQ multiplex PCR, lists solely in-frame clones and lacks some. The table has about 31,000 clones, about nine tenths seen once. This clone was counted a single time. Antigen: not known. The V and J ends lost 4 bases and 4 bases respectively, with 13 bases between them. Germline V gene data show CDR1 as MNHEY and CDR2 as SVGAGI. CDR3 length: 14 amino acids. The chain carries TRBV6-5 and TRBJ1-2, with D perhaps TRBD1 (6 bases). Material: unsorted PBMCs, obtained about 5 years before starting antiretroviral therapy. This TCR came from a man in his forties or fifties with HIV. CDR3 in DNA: TGTGCCAGCAGTTCGGGGGCTGGGTCCTATGGCTACACCTTC. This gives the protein CASSSGAGSYGYTF.